This T cell receptor (beta chain) was identified during a study of metastatic and nonmetastatic thyroid tumors. Across the whole study: Both malignant and benign thyroid patients supplied peripheral blood and tumor or nodule tissue samples, across which the repertoires of these patients were then compared.

Germline CDR1 is MNHNS and CDR2 is SASEGT. This CDR3 spans 15 amino acids. V was clipped by 6 bases and J by 2 bases; unmatched bases: 9. This clone appeared many times. Its antigen is unidentified. Every patient was untreated before thyroid surgery. MiXCR reprocessed the PCR reads for TCRdb. In the table there are 15,000 or so clones, around 33% of which are singletons. The study's findings and limits: Within blood and tumor, benign nodules reportedly had significantly lower TCR beta diversity than malignant thyroid tumors did.

The sequence came from a male donor with papillary thyroid cancer or a benign thyroid nodule (not recorded which). Some clones in this sample may be carry-over from other donors' samples. The sample taken for sequencing was tumor tissue. The chain carries TRBV6-1 and TRBJ2-5; 7 positions agree with TRBD2. In nucleotides, the CDR3 is TGTGCCAGCAGCGGAATCGCGGGAGAACAAGAGACCCAGTACTTC. Amino acid sequence: CASSGIAGEQETQYF.